This entry describes one T cell receptor beta chain. Unmatched junction bases numbered 1, after V lost 4 bases and J lost 6 bases. Germline V lookup: CDR1 MNHEY, CDR2 SVGAGI. The CDR3 totals 15 residues. The record originates from a study of siplizumab effects on memory and regulatory T cells. Some 97,000 TCR templates underwent assay in every sample. Sequenced by immunoSEQ multiplex PCR; TCRdb stores in-frame clones only, minus some. This table has around 95,000 clones, 80% to 95% appearing once. Sequenced material: CD4+ T cells sorted from blood. This TCR was sampled from a human donor in good health. This chain links TRBV6-5 with TRBJ2-2; 14 positions agree with TRBD2. The CDR3 coding sequence is TGTGCCAGCAGTTCGACTAGCGGGGGGGCCGGGGAGCTGTTTTTT. Translation gives CASSSTSGGAGELFF.